The 4 T cell receptor beta chains given below trace back to one sample, sequenced in a study of technical replicates of blood from four donors. Clones were read by immunoSEQ multiplex PCR, and TCRdb kept only the in-frame ones, dropping some. The sample lists 85,000 to 95,000 clones, 90% to 97% occurring once. Sequenced: T cells isolated from PBMCs. These receptors all come from a human donor in good health.

The gene calls are TRBV5-1 and TRBJ2-3; maybe TRBD2 (5 bases). The CDR3 spans 14 residues. The germline V gene has CDR1 SGHRS and CDR2 YFSETQ. The V end was cut by 5 bases, the J end by 2 bases, with 12 bases between. DNA for the CDR3: TGCGCCAGCAGGTTGACGGGGTTCACAGATACGCAGTATTTT. This gives the protein CASRLTGFTDTQYF.

The chain carries TRBV28 and TRBJ1-1; unclear D gene. Germline values: CDR1 MDHEN, CDR2 SYDVKM. Between the trimmed V and J ends, which lost 8 bases and 1 base, there was a span of 23 bases. CDR3 length: 17 residues. The CDR3 nucleotides are TGTGCCAGCTCCTTGGCCCGGGGAGTAGTTGGGAACACTGAAGCTTTCTTT. It is translated as CASSLARGVVGNTEAFF.

As to this clone: The same CDR3 arises from other DNA sequences in this sample as well. The gene calls are TRBV19 and TRBJ1-5; D ambiguous. V lost 5 bases and J lost 7, with 9 bases in between. The CDR3 is 12 amino acids. CDR1 is LNHDA, CDR2 SQIVND, per germline (reference sequence). CDR3 coding DNA: TGTGCCAGTAGTCGGAGTAACCAGCCCCAGCATTTT. Protein product: CASSRSNQPQHF.

The gene calls are TRBV27 and TRBJ1-1; D is possibly TRBD1 (6 bases). Germline CDR1 MNHEY, CDR2 SMNVEV (reference sequence). The CDR3 spans 13 residues. Trimming cost V 8 bases and J 0 bases, with 10 bases left between them. The CDR3 bases are TGTGCCAGCTGTCGGGACATGAACACTGAAGCTTTCTTT. Translating it yields CASCRDMNTEAFF.